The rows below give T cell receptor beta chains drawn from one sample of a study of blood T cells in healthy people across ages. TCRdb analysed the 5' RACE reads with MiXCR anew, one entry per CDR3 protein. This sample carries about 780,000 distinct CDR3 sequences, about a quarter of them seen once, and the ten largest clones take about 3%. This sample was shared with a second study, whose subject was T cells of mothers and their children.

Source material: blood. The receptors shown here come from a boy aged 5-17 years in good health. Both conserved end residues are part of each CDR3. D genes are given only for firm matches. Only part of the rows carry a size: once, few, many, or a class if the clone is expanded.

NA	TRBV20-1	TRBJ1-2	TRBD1	CSARRPPTGGDIDGYTF	TGCAGTGCTAGACGCCCCCCAACAGGGGGAGATATAGATGGCTACACCTTC
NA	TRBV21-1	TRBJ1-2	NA	CASSKERPRQNYGYTF	TGTGCCAGCAGCAAAGAACGGCCCAGACAGAACTATGGCTACACCTTC
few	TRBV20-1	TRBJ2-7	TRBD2	CSARDPGTSGVAEQYF	TGCAGTGCTAGAGACCCGGGGACTAGCGGGGTTGCCGAGCAGTACTTC
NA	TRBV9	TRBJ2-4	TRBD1	CASSVKDGTGVNLAKNIQYF	TGTGCCAGCAGCGTTAAGGACGGGACAGGGGTGAATTTGGCCAAAAACATTCAGTACTTC
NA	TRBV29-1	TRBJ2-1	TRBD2	CSVAPGLAGGSSEQFF	TGCAGCGTTGCCCCGGGACTAGCGGGAGGGTCGTCTGAGCAGTTCTTC
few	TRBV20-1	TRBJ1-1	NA	CSARRTGLNTEAFF	TGCAGTGCTAGACGAACAGGTTTGAACACTGAAGCTTTCTTT
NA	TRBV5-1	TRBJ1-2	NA	CASSLGSVGNYGYTF	TGCGCCAGCAGCTTGGGGTCCGTGGGAAACTATGGCTACACCTTC
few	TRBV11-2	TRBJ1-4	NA	CASSLRLDKIEKLFF	TGTGCCAGCAGCTTAAGACTAGACAAGATTGAAAAACTGTTTTTT
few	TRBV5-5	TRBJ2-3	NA	CASSAATDTQYF	TGTGCCAGCAGCGCCGCCACAGATACGCAGTATTTT
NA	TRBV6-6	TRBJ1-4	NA	CASSYGATNEKLFF	TGTGCCAGCAGTTACGGCGCAACTAATGAAAAACTGTTTTTT
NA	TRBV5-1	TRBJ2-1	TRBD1	CASSLGQGKVTNEQFF	TGCGCCAGCAGCTTGGGACAGGGGAAGGTTACGAATGAGCAGTTCTTC
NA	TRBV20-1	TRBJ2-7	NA	CSAIPNSGPTYEQYF	TGCAGTGCTATCCCCAATAGCGGACCTACCTACGAGCAGTACTTC
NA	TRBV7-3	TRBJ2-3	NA	CASSLRGAVSDTQYF	TGTGCCAGCAGCTTAAGGGGGGCCGTCTCAGATACGCAGTATTTT
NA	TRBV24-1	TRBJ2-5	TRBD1	CATSESGTGGEETQYF	TGTGCCACCAGTGAGTCCGGGACAGGGGGCGAAGAGACCCAGTACTTC
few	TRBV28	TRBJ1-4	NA	CASSSLLGVGEKLFF	TGTGCCAGCAGTTCCCTTTTGGGGGTAGGAGAAAAACTGTTTTTT
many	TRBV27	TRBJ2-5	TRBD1	CASSLLGTEETQYF	TGTGCCAGCAGTTTACTAGGGACAGAAGAGACCCAGTACTTC
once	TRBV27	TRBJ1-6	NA	CASRTLADSPLHF	TGTGCCAGCAGAACCTTAGCGGATTCACCCCTCCACTTT
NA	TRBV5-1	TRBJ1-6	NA	CASSIGEGSPLHF	TGCGCCAGCAGCATAGGGGAAGGTTCACCCCTCCACTTT
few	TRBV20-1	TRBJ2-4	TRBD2	CSASLGLAGAPGIQYF	TGCAGTGCTAGTCTGGGACTAGCGGGGGCCCCTGGCATTCAGTACTTC
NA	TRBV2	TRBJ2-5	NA	CAIAGETRETQYF	TGTGCCATCGCAGGGGAGACTCGTGAGACCCAGTACTTC
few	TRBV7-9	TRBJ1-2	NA	CASSLPVKANYDYTF	TGTGCCAGCAGCTTACCGGTGAAAGCTAACTATGACTACACCTTC
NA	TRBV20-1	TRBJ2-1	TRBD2	CSARGGSGGYEQFF	TGCAGTGCTAGAGGGGGGAGCGGGGGCTATGAGCAGTTCTTC
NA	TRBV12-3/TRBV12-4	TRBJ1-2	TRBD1	CASSLRQGAGGYTF	TGTGCCAGCAGTTTACGGCAGGGGGCTGGTGGCTACACCTTC
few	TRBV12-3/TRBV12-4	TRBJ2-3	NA	CASSLGGRTRLDTQYF	TGTGCCAGCAGTTTAGGTGGGCGTACTCGCCTAGATACGCAGTATTTT
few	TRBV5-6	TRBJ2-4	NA	CASSPLVQAKNIQYF	TGTGCCAGCAGCCCCCTAGTACAAGCCAAAAACATTCAGTACTTC
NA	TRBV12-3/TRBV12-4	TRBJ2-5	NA	CASSAYRVQYF	TGTGCCAGCAGTGCCTACCGGGTCCAGTACTTC
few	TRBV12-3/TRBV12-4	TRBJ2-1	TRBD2	CASIIAGARDEQFF	TGTGCCAGCATCATAGCGGGGGCTCGGGATGAGCAGTTCTTC
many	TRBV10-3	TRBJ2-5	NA	CAISQTGAQETQYF	TGTGCCATCAGCCAGACCGGGGCCCAAGAGACCCAGTACTTC
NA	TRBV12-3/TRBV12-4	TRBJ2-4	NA	CASSDGSEILAKSIQYF	TGTGCCAGCAGTGACGGTTCGGAGATCCTAGCCAAAAGCATTCAGTACTTC
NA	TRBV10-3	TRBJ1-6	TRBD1	CAITGTGLPPLHF	TGTGCCATCACCGGGACAGGTCTCCCTCCCCTCCACTTT
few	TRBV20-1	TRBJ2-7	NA	CSARVPGYHEQYF	TGCAGTGCTAGAGTGCCGGGGTACCACGAGCAGTACTTC
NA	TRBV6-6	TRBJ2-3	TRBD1	CAAGTGKEADTQYF	TGTGCCGCGGGGACAGGGAAAGAGGCAGATACGCAGTATTTT
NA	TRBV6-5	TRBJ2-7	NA	CASSYSPLAFGLSYEQYF	TGTGCCAGCAGTTACTCGCCACTGGCCTTCGGATTATCCTACGAGCAGTACTTC
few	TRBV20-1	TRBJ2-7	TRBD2	CSARYSGGASYEQYF	TGCAGTGCCCGATATAGCGGGGGGGCCTCCTACGAGCAGTACTTC
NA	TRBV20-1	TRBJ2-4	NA	CSARDFPGGGNIQYF	TGCAGTGCTAGAGATTTCCCGGGGGGCGGAAACATTCAGTACTTC
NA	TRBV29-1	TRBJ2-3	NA	CSVEEGGSGDTQYF	TGCAGCGTTGAAGAAGGAGGATCCGGGGATACGCAGTATTTT
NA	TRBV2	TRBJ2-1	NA	CASRAYSTEQFF	TGTGCCAGCAGGGCATATAGTACTGAGCAGTTCTTC
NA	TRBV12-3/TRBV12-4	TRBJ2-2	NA	CASSFIPGELFF	TGTGCCAGCAGTTTTATACCTGGGGAGCTGTTTTTT
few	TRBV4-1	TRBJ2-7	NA	CASSQVSGHSSYEQYF	TGCGCCAGCAGCCAAGTCAGCGGGCACAGCTCCTACGAGCAGTACTTC
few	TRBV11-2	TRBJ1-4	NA	CASSVTEQGEKLFF	TGTGCCAGCAGCGTGACAGAACAAGGCGAAAAACTGTTTTTT
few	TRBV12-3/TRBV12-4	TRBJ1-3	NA	CASQPSGNTIYF	TGTGCCAGCCAGCCCTCTGGAAACACCATATATTTT
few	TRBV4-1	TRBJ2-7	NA	CASSQDRDRHGTEQYF	TGCGCCAGCAGTCAAGATAGGGACCGCCATGGCACCGAGCAGTACTTC
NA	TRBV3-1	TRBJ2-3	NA	CASSPPFADTQYF	TGTGCCAGCAGCCCCCCTTTCGCAGATACGCAGTATTTT
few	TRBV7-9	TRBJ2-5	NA	CANDGGGPEETQYF	TGTGCCAATGATGGGGGGGGGCCCGAAGAGACCCAGTACTTC
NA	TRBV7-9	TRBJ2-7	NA	CASSPSSEQYF	TGTGCCAGCAGCCCTTCTTCCGAGCAGTACTTC
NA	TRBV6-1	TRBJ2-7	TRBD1	CASSDRGRVYEQYF	TGTGCCAGCAGTGACAGGGGGCGCGTGTACGAGCAGTACTTC
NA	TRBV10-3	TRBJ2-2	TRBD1	CAISESTPDRVLAGELFF	TGTGCCATCAGTGAGTCGACTCCGGACAGGGTTTTGGCCGGGGAGCTGTTTTTT
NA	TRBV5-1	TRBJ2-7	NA	CASSLGKRSEQYF	TGCGCCAGCAGCTTGGGAAAAAGGTCTGAGCAGTACTTC
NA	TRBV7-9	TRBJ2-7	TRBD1	CASSTPGQSYEQYF	TGTGCCAGCAGCACGCCGGGACAGTCCTACGAGCAGTACTTC
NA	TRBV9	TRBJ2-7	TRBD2	CASNDGGGNHEQYF	TGTGCCAGCAACGACGGGGGGGGAAATCACGAGCAGTACTTC
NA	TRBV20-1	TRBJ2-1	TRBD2	CSARTSGYNEQFF	TGCAGTGCTAGGACTAGCGGGTACAATGAGCAGTTCTTC
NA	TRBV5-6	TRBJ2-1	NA	CASSFGQHNEQFF	TGTGCCAGCAGCTTCGGACAGCACAATGAGCAGTTCTTC
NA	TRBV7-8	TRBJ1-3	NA	CASSLPGTTKGNTIYF	TGTGCCAGCAGCCTGCCCGGGACGACGAAGGGAAACACCATATATTTT
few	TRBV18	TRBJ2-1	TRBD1	CASSPGTGSRNEQFF	TGTGCCAGCTCACCCGGGACAGGGTCCAGGAATGAGCAGTTCTTC